The clone carrying this TCR beta chain was counted a few times. Its antigen remains unidentified. Each cDNA molecule carried a unique molecular identifier. TCRdb re-called the 5' RACE reads with MiXCR, one entry per CDR3 protein. The sample consists of 50,000 to 60,000 distinct CDR3 sequences, around 10% of them appearing once. V was trimmed by 5 bases and J by 0 bases, leaving 14 bases between them. Germline V gives CDR1 SEHNR, CDR2 FQNEAQ (reference sequence). CDR3 length: 15 amino acids. The data stem from a study of early T cells in non-severe SARS-CoV-2 infection. Across the study: The input, bulk RNA from unsorted whole blood, was sequenced, and chains were unpaired. Findings and limits, study-wide: In VDJdb matching, anti-spike CD8 responses were favored while private and CD4 specificities went missing.

This sequence was found in an adult who was a healthcare worker with PCR-confirmed SARS-CoV-2 infection or an uninfected control (not recorded which). The chain has TRBV7-9 and TRBJ2-7; D is ambiguous. The sample was whole blood. CDR3 coding DNA: TGTGCCAGCAGCCCCTCGGCGGCCGGCTCCTACGAGCAGTACTTC. This sequence encodes CASSPSAAGSYEQYF.